The next 32 T cell receptor beta chains were all read from a single sample in a study of cytomegalovirus exposure and HLA in healthy donors. Use of 60 Vbeta and 13 Jbeta primers characterized the PCR. Sequenced by immunoSEQ multiplex PCR; TCRdb stores in-frame clones only, minus some. The sample carries approximately 260,000 clones, over 90% recorded once. Sequenced: PBMCs. The receptors shown here come from a girl aged 2-10 years in good health and CMV-seronegative.

The gene calls are TRBV7-2 and TRBJ2-7; tentatively, D is TRBD1 (5 bases). Germline V gene lookup returns CDR1 SGHTA and CDR2 FQGNSA. V was clipped by 0 bases and J by 2 bases, with 11 bases between them. The CDR3 has 15 residues. The DNA for the CDR3 is TGTGCCAGCAGCTTAGCGACAGCCCAGGCCTACGAGCAGTACTTC. Residues: CASSLATAQAYEQYF.

The V and J genes are TRBV7-2 and TRBJ2-7; TRBD2 agrees at 9 bases. The V gene's germline CDR1 is SGHTA and CDR2 FQGNSA. The CDR3 length is 15 residues. With 1 base clipped from V and 1 base from J, the junction kept 2 bases outside the gene matches. The CDR3: CASSLVAGASYEQYF. CDR3 sequence (DNA): TGTGCCAGCAGCTTAGTAGCGGGAGCGTCCTACGAGCAGTACTTC. The full variable domain, rest sourced from reference TRBV7-2 and TRBJ2-7, is GAGVSQSPSNKVTEKGKDVELRCDPISGHTALYWYRQSLGQGLEFLIYFQGNSAPDKSGLPSDRFSAERTGGSVSTLTIQRTQQEDSAVYLCASSLVAGASYEQYFGPGTRLTVT.

This rearrangement joins TRBV6-1 to TRBJ2-7, with unresolved D. Germline V gives CDR1 MNHNS, CDR2 SASEGT. V lost 1 base and J 3 bases, leaving 4 bases between the germline ends. The CDR3 totals 12 residues. The CDR3, as DNA: TGTGCCAGCAGTGAAGGAGACTACGAGCAGTACTTC. Translated, it gives CASSEGDYEQYF.

The V call is TRBV20-1, the J call TRBJ1-1; no reliable D call. The CDR3 consists of 11 residues. Germline lookup yields CDR1 DFQATT and CDR2 SNEGSKA (reference sequence). DNA of the CDR3: TGCGCTATCAACCGGTTTTCTGAAGCTTTCTTT. It translates to CAINRFSEAFF.

This chain links TRBV9 with TRBJ1-3; D is undetermined. The germline gives CDR1 SGDLS, CDR2 YYNGEE. CDR3 length: 16 residues. Trimming removed 0 bases at V and 0 bases at J, with 10 bases between. The CDR3 is CASSVGWSDSGNTIYF. The CDR3 DNA sequence: TGTGCCAGCAGCGTAGGGTGGTCAGACTCTGGAAACACCATATATTTT.

The CDR3 region has the DNA TGTGCCAGTCCAGGGGTCTACGAGCAGTACTTC. Translating it yields CASPGVYEQYF. The chain has TRBV6-1 and TRBJ2-7; possible D gene TRBD1, 6 bases. The CDR3 sequence is 11 residues long. Germline CDR1 reads MNHNS; CDR2 reads SASEGT. V was trimmed by 9 bases and J by 3 bases, leaving 9 bases between them.

V gene TRBV5-6 combines with J gene TRBJ1-5; D gene unclear. With 2 bases removed from V and 5 bases from J, the gap between germline ends came to 11 bases. Looked up from germline, CDR1 is SGHDT and CDR2 is YYEEEE. CDR3 length: 14 residues. The CDR3 is CASSLGGRDQPQHF. CDR3 in DNA: TGTGCCAGCAGCTTAGGAGGGAGGGATCAGCCCCAGCATTTT.

This clone was seen once. The gene calls are TRBV14 and TRBJ2-7, with a possible D match to TRBD1 (6 bases). The germline gives CDR1 SGHDN, CDR2 FVKESK. The CDR3 has 15 amino acids. V lost 1 base and J 2 bases, leaving 12 bases between the germline ends. The CDR3 region is CASSQVQGRAYEQYF. The CDR3 nucleotides read TGTGCCAGCAGCCAAGTGCAGGGGCGTGCCTACGAGCAGTACTTC.

The chain recombines TRBV14 with TRBJ2-5, with TRBD2 matching over 7 bases. V was pared by 4 bases and J by 2 bases, with 10 bases of the junction left unmatched. The germline gives CDR1 SGHDN, CDR2 FVKESK. The CDR3 contains 16 residues. The CDR3 DNA is TGTGCCAGCAGCCCTACGGGCGGGAGCCTACAAGAGACCCAGTACTTC. The encoded protein is CASSPTGGSLQETQYF.

The chain employs TRBV9 and TRBJ2-1, with 7 bases aligning to TRBD2. Germline loops: CDR1 SGDLS, CDR2 YYNGEE. The V gene end was trimmed by 0 bases and the J gene end by 0 bases; junction bases not matched to a gene: 3. The CDR3 extends over 16 amino acids. The CDR3 is CASSVGGTTSYNEQFF. CDR3 in DNA: TGTGCCAGCAGCGTAGGAGGGACTACCTCCTACAATGAGCAGTTCTTC.

The rearrangement uses TRBV11-2 and TRBJ2-6; D gene uncertain. The germline V and J ends were trimmed by 5 bases and 0 bases, with 8 bases remaining between them. CDR3 length: 15 residues. Germline CDR1 is SGHAT and CDR2 is FQNNGV. For the CDR3, the DNA is TGTGCCAGCAGCCCAGGTACCTCTGGGGCCAACGTCCTGACTTTC. Translation gives CASSPGTSGANVLTF.

The chain is built from TRBV27 and TRBJ2-7; 7 positions agree with TRBD2. The V and J ends lost 1 base and 0 bases, in that order; junction bases with no gene match: 3. The CDR3 is 15 amino acids. Germline V gene data show CDR1 as MNHEY and CDR2 as SMNVEV (reference sequence). The CDR3 loop reads CASSLYGGSSYEQYF. CDR3 DNA sequence: TGTGCCAGCAGTTTATACGGCGGGAGCTCCTACGAGCAGTACTTC.

This chain links TRBV27 with TRBJ2-7, with D perhaps matching TRBD2 (6 bases). This CDR3 has 17 amino acids. The V end was cut by 6 bases, the J end by 7 bases, with 28 bases between. Germline V gene data show CDR1 as MNHEY and CDR2 as SMNVEV (reference sequence). The chain's CDR3 is CASSNWVGGGYFEEQYF. Here the CDR3 DNA reads TGTGCCAGCAGCAATTGGGTGGGTGGGGGGTACTTCGAGGAGCAGTACTTC.

The V call is TRBV7-6, the J call TRBJ2-2; TRBD1 aligns across 8 bases. CDR3 length: 15 amino acids. Germline V CDR1 and CDR2: SGHVS, FNYEAQ. V was pared by 5 bases and J by 5 bases, with 7 bases of the junction left unmatched. The CDR3 coding sequence is TGTGCCAGCAGCCCCCCCTGGACAGGGACCGGGGAGCTGTTTTTT. This gives the protein CASSPPWTGTGELFF.

This chain links TRBV5-1 with TRBJ2-1; TRBD2 aligns across 8 bases. With 0 bases clipped from V and 8 bases from J, the junction kept 10 bases outside the gene matches. Germline V gene data show CDR1 as SGHRS and CDR2 as YFSETQ. The CDR3 has 16 amino acids. CDR3 bases: TGCGCCAGCAGCTTGGCGGGACTAGGGCCCTTGGATGAGCAGTTCTTC. As protein: CASSLAGLGPLDEQFF.

The DNA for the CDR3 is TGTGCCAGCAGCTCGGGGTACAATGAGCAGTTCTTC. It specifies CASSSGYNEQFF. The V gene is TRBV7-8, the J gene TRBJ2-1; possible D gene TRBD2, 5 bases. The CDR3 extends over 12 amino acids. Germline V lookup: CDR1 SGHVS, CDR2 FQNEAQ. V was shortened by 4 bases and J by 4 bases, with 5 bases between the two germline ends.

The J gene is TRBJ1-2, the V gene TRBV28; D is unclear. The CDR3 length is 11 residues. V lost 7 bases to trimming and J lost 8 bases, with 11 bases between them. CDR1 is MDHEN, CDR2 SYDVKM, per germline. The CDR3 DNA reads as TGTGCCAGCAATCGCAGAGGAGGCTACACCTTC. It translates to CASNRRGGYTF.

This chain joins TRBV5-6 and TRBJ1-5; no firm D call. Germline CDR1 SGHDT, CDR2 YYEEEE. V lost 0 bases and J lost 7, with 11 bases in between. The CDR3 covers 14 residues. The CDR3 loop reads CASSLVGEGQPQHF. Here the CDR3 DNA reads TGTGCCAGCAGCTTGGTCGGGGAAGGGCAGCCCCAGCATTTT.

In this sample, this clone turned up once. The J gene is TRBJ2-7, the V gene TRBV4-2, with TRBD2 as a possible D gene (5 bases). This CDR3 comprises 15 residues. Trimming shortened V by 1 base and J by 0 bases, and 10 bases separated the two germline ends. CDR1 and CDR2 from the germline V gene are LGHNA and YNFKEQ. The CDR3 DNA reads TGTGCCAGCAGCCAAGGTGAGGAGGCCTCCTACGAGCAGTACTTC. Its translation: CASSQGEEASYEQYF.

This clone has more than one count but fewer than ten. This rearrangement joins TRBV27 to TRBJ1-2; 7 bases agree with TRBD1. Germline loops: CDR1 MNHEY, CDR2 SMNVEV (reference sequence). This CDR3 contains 13 residues. V lost 7 bases to trimming and J lost 2 bases; unmatched junction nucleotides: 4. The CDR3 bases are TGTGCCAGCAAATCGACAGGGAACTATGGCTACACCTTC. It codes for CASKSTGNYGYTF.

The chain uses TRBV5-6 and TRBJ2-7, with 14 bases fitting TRBD2. CDR3 length: 13 residues. With V trimmed by 5 bases and J by 8 bases, 3 bases remained unmatched. Germline lookup yields CDR1 SGHDT and CDR2 YYEEEE. The CDR3 protein is CASRGLAGEKQYF. Written as DNA, the CDR3 is TGTGCCAGCAGGGGACTAGCGGGAGAAAAGCAGTACTTC. The full variable domain, rest sourced from reference TRBV5-6 and TRBJ2-7, is DAGVTQSPTHLIKTRGQQVTLRCSPKSGHDTVSWYQQALGQGPQFIFQYYEEEERQRGNFPDRFSGHQFPNYSSELNVNALLLGDSALYLCASRGLAGEKQYFGPGTRLTVT.

V is TRBV19 and J is TRBJ1-1, with TRBD1 identical over 8 bases. The J segment lost 2 bases and the V segment lost 1 base, leaving 6 bases of the junction unmatched. CDR1 LNHDA and CDR2 SQIVND come from the germline V gene (reference sequence). This CDR3 has 16 amino acids. CDR3 sequence: CASSIAGTGTNTEAFF. Here the CDR3 DNA reads TGTGCCAGTAGTATAGCCGGGACAGGCACCAACACTGAAGCTTTCTTT.

This clone showed up just a few times. The chain combines TRBV6-6 with TRBJ1-1; D may be TRBD1 (5 bases). The CDR3 runs 11 residues. Germline-derived CDR1 and CDR2 are MNHNY and SVGAGI (reference sequence). V was shortened by 7 bases and J by 8 bases, with 11 bases between the two germline ends. CDR3 nucleotide sequence: TGTGCCAGCATGGGGCGGAGAGAAGCTTTCTTT. It yields the protein CASMGRREAFF.

DNA for the CDR3: TGTGCCAGCAGCCAAGGGACTAGCGGGAGCTCCTACGAGCAGTACTTC. It encodes CASSQGTSGSSYEQYF. The V and J genes are TRBV14 and TRBJ2-7, with 13 bases matching TRBD2. Germline loops: CDR1 SGHDN, CDR2 FVKESK. This CDR3 spans 16 amino acids. V lost 1 base to trimming and J lost 0 bases; unmatched junction nucleotides: 0.

About this clone itself: Sequence at one end of the junction differs from germline and may be a read error. The same CDR3 also results from other DNA sequences found in this sample. The chain couples TRBV11-2 to TRBJ1-1; tentatively, D is TRBD1 (5 bases). Germline V gives CDR1 SGHAT, CDR2 FQNNGV. There are 12 residues in the CDR3. The CDR3 coding sequence is TGTGCCAGCAGCTGGGGCAGCACTGAAGCCTTCTTT. Its protein is CASSWGSTEAFF.

The gene calls are TRBV9 and TRBJ2-5, with TRBD2 matching over 8 bases. Trimming cost V 4 bases and J 1 base; bases outside gene matches: 3. The CDR3 is 14 residues long. Germline V CDR1 and CDR2: SGDLS, YYNGEE. The CDR3 here is CASSLLAGQETQYF. CDR3 nucleotides: TGTGCCAGCAGCCTGCTAGCGGGCCAAGAGACCCAGTACTTC.

The V call is TRBV10-3, the J call TRBJ2-1; 9 nucleotides agree with TRBD1. Losses at the gene ends were 7 bases for V and 7 bases for J; bases not matched to a gene: 8. There are 14 residues in the CDR3. Germline-derived CDR1 and CDR2 are ENHRY and SYGVKD. The CDR3: CAIKPGQGTNEQFF. In DNA form, the CDR3 reads TGTGCCATCAAACCGGGACAGGGTACGAATGAGCAGTTCTTC.

The genes are TRBV7-6 and TRBJ2-1, with 8 bases fitting TRBD2. With 5 bases clipped from V and 5 bases from J, the junction kept 11 bases outside the gene matches. This CDR3 has 16 residues. Germline V gives CDR1 SGHVS, CDR2 FNYEAQ. CDR3 sequence (DNA): TGTGCCAGCAGCCACTCAACTAGCGGAAGCGACAATGAGCAGTTCTTC. It translates to CASSHSTSGSDNEQFF.

This sequence joins TRBV5-5 and TRBJ1-1; D not resolved. V lost 1 base and J 5 bases, leaving 3 bases between the germline ends. The CDR3 runs 11 residues. Germline assignment: CDR1 SGHKS and CDR2 YYEKEE (reference sequence). CDR3: CASSLITEAFF. The CDR3 DNA reads as TGTGCCAGCAGCTTGATAACTGAAGCTTTCTTT.

The chain combines TRBV4-1 with TRBJ2-1, with TRBD2 matching 7 bases. Germline V gene lookup returns CDR1 MGHRA and CDR2 YSYEKL. CDR3 length: 16 residues. V was pared by 1 base and J by 0 bases, with 3 bases of the junction left unmatched. The CDR3 sequence is CASSQGGGSSYNEQFF. In DNA, the CDR3 is TGCGCCAGCAGCCAAGGGGGCGGGAGCTCCTACAATGAGCAGTTCTTC.

The J gene is TRBJ2-1, the V gene TRBV7-2, with 14 nucleotides matching TRBD2. Germline V gene lookup returns CDR1 SGHTA and CDR2 FQGNSA. V shed 1 base and J 5 bases; nucleotides not matched to a gene: 7. This CDR3 is 18 amino acids long. In nucleotides, the CDR3 is TGTGCCAGCAGCTTAGTTGGACTAGCGGGGGGAATGGACAATGAGCAGTTCTTC. Encoded protein: CASSLVGLAGGMDNEQFF.

The gene calls are TRBV5-5 and TRBJ1-1, with D uncertain. The CDR3 runs 15 residues. V lost 4 bases and J lost 1, with 14 bases in between. Looked up from germline, CDR1 is SGHKS and CDR2 is YYEKEE (reference sequence). CDR3 coding DNA: TGTGCCAGCAGCCCCCGATACGGGGAGAACACTGAAGCTTTCTTT. Protein product: CASSPRYGENTEAFF.